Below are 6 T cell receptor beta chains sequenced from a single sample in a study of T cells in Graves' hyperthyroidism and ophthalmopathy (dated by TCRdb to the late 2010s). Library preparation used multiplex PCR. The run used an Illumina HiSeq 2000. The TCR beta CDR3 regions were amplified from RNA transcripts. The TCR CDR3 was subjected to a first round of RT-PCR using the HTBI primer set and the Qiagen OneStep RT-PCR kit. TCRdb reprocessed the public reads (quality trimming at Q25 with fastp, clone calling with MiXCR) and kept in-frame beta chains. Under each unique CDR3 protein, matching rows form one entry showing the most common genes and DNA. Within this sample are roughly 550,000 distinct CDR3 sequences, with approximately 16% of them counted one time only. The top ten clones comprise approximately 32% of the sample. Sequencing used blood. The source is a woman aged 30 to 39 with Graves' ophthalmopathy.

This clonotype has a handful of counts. The CDR3: CASGPSGRPGSYNEQFF. The CDR3 bases are TGTGCCAGCGGGCCTAGCGGGAGACCAGGTTCCTACAATGAGCAGTTCTTC. This rearrangement joins TRBV9 to TRBJ2-1, with 10 bases matching TRBD2. Per the germline V gene, CDR1 is SGDLS and CDR2 is YYNGEE. The J segment lost 1 base and the V segment lost 7 bases, leaving 11 bases of the junction unmatched. CDR3 length: 17 amino acids.

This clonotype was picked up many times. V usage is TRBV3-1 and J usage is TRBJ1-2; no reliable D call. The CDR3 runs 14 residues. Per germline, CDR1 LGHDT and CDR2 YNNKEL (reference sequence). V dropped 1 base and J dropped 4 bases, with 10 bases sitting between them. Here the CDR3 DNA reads TGTGCCAGCAGCCAAGTGGAGCAGGTCTATGGCTACACCTTC. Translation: CASSQVEQVYGYTF.

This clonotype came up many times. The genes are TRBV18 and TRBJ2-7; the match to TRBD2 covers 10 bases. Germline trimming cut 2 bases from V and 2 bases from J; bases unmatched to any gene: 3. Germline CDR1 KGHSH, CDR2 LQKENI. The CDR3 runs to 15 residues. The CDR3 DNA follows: TGTGCCAGCTCACCAAGCGGGAGGGCCCCCTACGAGCAGTACTTC. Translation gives CASSPSGRAPYEQYF.

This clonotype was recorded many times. Here the CDR3 DNA reads TGTGCCAGCAGCTCGGGGAGGGGAGTCGAAAACATTCAGTACTTC. Amino acid sequence: CASSSGRGVENIQYF. V and J are TRBV11-3 and TRBJ2-4; 7 bases align to TRBD2. The CDR3 totals 15 residues. CDR1 and CDR2 (germline): SGHNT, YENEEA. J gave up 5 bases and V 4 bases, and 8 bases lay outside the gene matches.

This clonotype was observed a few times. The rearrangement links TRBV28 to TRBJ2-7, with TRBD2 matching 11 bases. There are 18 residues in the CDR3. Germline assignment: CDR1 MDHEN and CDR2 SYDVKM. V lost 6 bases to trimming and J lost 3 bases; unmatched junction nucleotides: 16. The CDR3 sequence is CASSPLSTSGMGLYEQYF. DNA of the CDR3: TGTGCCAGCAGCCCCCTTTCGACTAGCGGGATGGGCCTCTACGAGCAGTACTTC.

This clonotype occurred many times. The CDR3 spells CASSLDRGKFTDTQYF. The CDR3 DNA sequence: TGTGCCAGCAGTCTGGACAGGGGAAAGTTCACAGATACGCAGTATTTT. The chain joins TRBV28 to TRBJ2-3; 9 nucleotides agree with TRBD1. This CDR3 region has 16 residues. Germline lookup yields CDR1 MDHEN and CDR2 SYDVKM. Losses at the gene ends were 5 bases for V and 2 bases for J; bases not matched to a gene: 8.